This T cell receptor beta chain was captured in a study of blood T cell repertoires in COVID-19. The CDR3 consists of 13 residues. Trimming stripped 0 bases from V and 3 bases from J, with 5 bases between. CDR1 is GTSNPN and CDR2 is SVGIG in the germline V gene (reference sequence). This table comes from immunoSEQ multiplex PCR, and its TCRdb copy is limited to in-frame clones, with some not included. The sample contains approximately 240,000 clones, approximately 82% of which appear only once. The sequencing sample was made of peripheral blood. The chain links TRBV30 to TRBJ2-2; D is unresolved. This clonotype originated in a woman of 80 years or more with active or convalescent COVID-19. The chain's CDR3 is CAWSVLYTGELFF. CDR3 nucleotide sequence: TGTGCCTGGAGTGTCTTGTACACCGGGGAGCTGTTTTTT.